The TCR beta chain under discussion was sequenced for a study of blood T cell repertoires in COVID-19. Study details: COVID-19 samples from acute and convalescent phases originated in the United States, Italy and Spain. Sources were T cells, B-cell-depleted T cells, or PBMCs; the material itself was cDNA or gDNA.

This clone came up a few times. In the original processing: Estimation of nucleated cell counts relied on the amplification of reference gene primers. Produced via immunoSEQ multiplex PCR; TCRdb's table is partial and in-frame only. V and J calls and clone size follow that table, whereas D and trimming were derived from the DNA. The profile shows about 140,000 clones, roughly 88% of them singletons. CDR3 length: 16 amino acids. Germline V gene data show CDR1 as SGHNT and CDR2 as YYREEE (reference sequence). The junction had 11 bases not matched to a gene; V was cut back by 5 bases and J by 3 bases. The sequence was obtained from a human donor in a cohort sampled during active COVID-19. The chain is built from TRBV5-4 and TRBJ2-7; 10 nucleotides match TRBD1. Sequencing was performed on peripheral blood. CDR3 sequence (DNA): TGTGCCAGCAGTCCAAGCCCCGGGACAGGGGACTACGAGCAGTACTTC. It encodes CASSPSPGTGDYEQYF. Full variable domain (missing parts from reference TRBV5-4 and TRBJ2-7): ETGVTQSPTHLIKTRGQQVTLRCSSQSGHNTVSWYQQALGQGPQFIFQYYREEENGRGNFPPRFSGLQFPNYSSELNVNALELDDSALYLCASSPSPGTGDYEQYFGPGTRLTVT.